This record concerns one T cell receptor (beta chain) sequence. Through a sample-barcoded 5' primer and a J-beta primer mix, a second PCR was run for roughly 7 to 11 cycles. TCRdb re-called the 5' RACE reads through MiXCR, storing one row per CDR3 protein. The table has 580,000 or so distinct CDR3 sequences, around half seen once. This entry comes from a study of blood T cells in healthy people across ages. The V end lost 0 bases, the J end lost 9 bases, and 10 bases lay between the germline ends. In germline, CDR1 is SGHKS, CDR2 YYEKEE (reference sequence). The CDR3 has 14 amino acids. J is TRBJ1-6 and V is TRBV5-5; no clear D. This clonotype was sampled from a man aged 80 or over in good health. Material: blood. The CDR3 protein is CASSLEIESSPLHF. The CDR3 DNA reads TGTGCCAGCAGCTTGGAGATCGAGAGTTCACCCCTCCACTTT.